Listed below are T cell receptor beta chains from one sample, sequenced in a study of CD8 T cells in Susac syndrome. Using its own MiXCR run on the immunoSEQ multiplex PCR reads, TCRdb lists one record per CDR3 protein. The repertoire holds approximately 120,000 distinct CDR3 sequences, with around 95% as singletons. The sequencing sample was made of CD4+ T cells from PBMCs. The source is a human donor in good health. Both conserved end residues are part of each CDR3. A D gene is named only where the DNA matches it firmly. The size entry is marked missing in some rows and otherwise reads once, few, many or a size class.

abundance	v_gene	j_gene	d_gene	CDR3aa	CDR3nt
-	TRBV2	TRBJ2-2	TRBD1	CASTPGQSNTGELFF	TGTGCCAGCACACCGGGACAGTCGAACACCGGGGAGCTGTTTTTT
-	TRBV5-6	TRBJ2-2	TRBD1	CASSRQGAGTGELFF	TGTGCCAGCAGCAGACAGGGGGCAGGAACCGGGGAGCTGTTTTTT
-	TRBV27	TRBJ2-2	TRBD2	CASSLFGLAGGPSNTGELFF	TGTGCCAGCAGTTTATTTGGACTAGCGGGTGGACCCTCGAACACCGGGGAGCTGTTTTTT
-	TRBV18	TRBJ1-2	-	CASSPLRPQGTLIYGYTF	TGTGCCAGCTCACCATTACGTCCGCAGGGAACCCTTATCTATGGCTACACCTTC
once	TRBV6-5	TRBJ1-2	-	CASSKGTAWNGYTF	TGTGCCAGCAGCAAGGGGACCGCCTGGAATGGCTACACCTTC
-	TRBV12-3/TRBV12-4	TRBJ2-5	-	CASSQTGKKTQYF	TGTGCCAGCAGCCAGACAGGCAAGAAGACCCAGTACTTC
-	TRBV2	TRBJ1-5	TRBD1	CASSAGQGSNQPQHF	TGTGCCAGCAGTGCGGGACAGGGCAGCAATCAGCCCCAGCATTTT
-	TRBV29-1	TRBJ1-1	TRBD1	CSVGGTVMNTEAFF	TGCAGCGTTGGAGGGACAGTGATGAACACTGAAGCTTTCTTT
-	TRBV5-4	TRBJ2-5	-	CASSLLASETQYF	TGTGCCAGCAGCCTACTAGCTTCAGAGACCCAGTACTTC
-	TRBV28	TRBJ2-3	-	CASSFIPKRGPDDTQYF	TGTGCCAGCAGTTTTATCCCCAAACGGGGGCCGGACGATACGCAGTATTTT
-	TRBV30	TRBJ1-2	-	CAWILPETHYGYTF	TGTGCCTGGATCCTACCCGAGACTCACTATGGCTACACCTTC
-	TRBV18	TRBJ2-7	-	CASSLADTYEQYF	TGTGCCAGCTCCTTAGCGGATACCTACGAGCAGTACTTC
-	TRBV29-1	TRBJ2-2	-	CSVWAVNTGELFF	TGCAGCGTTTGGGCAGTTAACACCGGGGAGCTGTTTTTT
-	TRBV6-1	TRBJ2-3	TRBD2	CASSGTSGRRGTDTQYF	TGTGCCAGCAGCGGGACTAGCGGGAGGAGGGGTACAGATACGCAGTATTTT
-	TRBV6-6	TRBJ2-1	-	CASTLHNGEQFF	TGTGCCAGCACCTTACATAATGGGGAGCAGTTCTTC
-	TRBV6-1	TRBJ2-7	TRBD1	CASSLPGTGGYYEQYF	TGTGCCAGCAGCCTTCCCGGGACAGGGGGTTACTACGAGCAGTACTTC
-	TRBV6-2/TRBV6-3	TRBJ1-1	TRBD1	CASRASGQGPEAFF	TGTGCCAGCAGAGCGTCGGGACAGGGCCCTGAAGCTTTCTTT
-	TRBV25-1	TRBJ2-1	-	CASSGPGGGEQFF	TGTGCCAGCAGTGGCCCCGGTGGGGGTGAGCAGTTCTTC
-	TRBV5-1	TRBJ2-3	TRBD1	CASSVDRGGDTQYF	TGCGCCAGCAGCGTCGACAGGGGAGGAGATACGCAGTATTTT
-	TRBV28	TRBJ2-1	-	CASSPMTLTDEQFF	TGTGCCAGCAGTCCGATGACCCTGACGGATGAGCAGTTCTTC
few	TRBV3-1	TRBJ1-3	-	CASSQGNTIYF	TGTGCCAGCAGCCAGGGAAACACCATATATTTT
-	TRBV20-1	TRBJ1-4	-	CSANPALSREKLFF	TGCAGTGCGAACCCGGCACTAAGTCGTGAAAAACTGTTTTTT
once	TRBV10-3	TRBJ1-2	TRBD1	CAINSDRGDYGYTF	TGTGCCATCAATTCGGACAGGGGTGACTATGGCTACACCTTC
-	TRBV29-1	TRBJ2-3	-	CSVGTVLADTQYF	TGCAGCGTTGGGACAGTTCTGGCAGATACGCAGTATTTT
-	TRBV5-1	TRBJ2-2	-	CASSFDTGELFF	TGCGCCAGCAGCTTTGACACCGGGGAGCTGTTTTTT
-	TRBV7-2	TRBJ2-2	-	CASSLSYTGELFF	TGTGCCAGCAGCTTAAGTTACACCGGGGAGCTGTTTTTT
once	TRBV15	TRBJ2-3	-	CATARDTDTQYF	TGTGCCACCGCCAGGGACACAGATACGCAGTATTTT
-	TRBV6-1	TRBJ2-5	-	CASSEGRLRDQETQYF	TGTGCCAGCAGTGAAGGGCGATTACGGGACCAAGAGACCCAGTACTTC
-	TRBV2	TRBJ2-5	-	CASSRDNQETQYF	TGTGCCAGCAGCCGGGACAACCAAGAGACCCAGTACTTC
once	TRBV19	TRBJ2-7	-	CASSTTSSVPYEQYF	TGTGCCAGTAGTACCACGTCCAGTGTTCCCTACGAGCAGTACTTC
-	TRBV20-1	TRBJ2-6	TRBD1	CSASQGAGANVLTF	TGCAGTGCAAGCCAGGGGGCTGGGGCCAACGTCCTGACTTTC
-	TRBV5-1	TRBJ2-5	-	CASSRRDSLETQYF	TGCGCCAGCAGCCGACGAGACTCGCTCGAAACCCAGTACTTC
few	TRBV18	TRBJ2-6	-	CASSPSGANVLTF	TGTGCCAGCTCACCCTCTGGGGCCAACGTCCTGACTTTC
-	TRBV19	TRBJ2-5	TRBD2	CASSFREGRETQYF	TGTGCCAGTAGTTTTCGGGAGGGCCGTGAGACCCAGTACTTC
-	TRBV25-1	TRBJ1-4	-	CASSESLTRGRAEKLFF	TGTGCCAGCAGTGAATCCCTTACGAGGGGGAGAGCTGAAAAACTGTTTTTT
-	TRBV5-6	TRBJ2-7	-	CASSETNSVLGGDEQYF	TGTGCCAGCAGCGAGACGAATTCGGTCCTGGGTGGTGACGAGCAGTACTTC
-	TRBV19	TRBJ2-2	-	CASSITPLNTGELFF	TGTGCCAGTAGTATAACTCCTTTGAACACCGGGGAGCTGTTTTTT
-	TRBV4-1	TRBJ2-3	-	CASSPGGRGTDTQYF	TGCGCCAGCAGCCCCGGGGGAAGGGGCACAGATACGCAGTATTTT
-	TRBV3-1	TRBJ2-1	TRBD2	CASSPLGTSGSQQFF	TGTGCCAGCAGCCCCCTTGGGACTAGCGGGAGCCAGCAGTTCTTC
-	TRBV7-3	TRBJ1-2	TRBD1	CASSPSGQSNYGYTF	TGTGCCAGCAGCCCTTCGGGACAGAGTAACTATGGCTACACCTTC
-	TRBV29-1	TRBJ1-1	TRBD1	CSVGDRGGTEAFF	TGCAGCGTAGGGGACAGGGGGGGCACTGAAGCTTTCTTT
-	TRBV28	TRBJ2-1	-	CASSPPGFYNEQFF	TGTGCCAGCAGCCCTCCGGGGTTCTACAATGAGCAGTTCTTC
-	TRBV5-1	TRBJ2-5	-	CASSLGLQRETQYF	TGCGCCAGCAGCTTGGGACTACAACGGGAGACCCAGTACTTC
-	TRBV24-1	TRBJ1-1	-	CATSRDGTWAFF	TGTGCCACCAGTCGGGACGGGACTTGGGCTTTCTTT
-	TRBV30	TRBJ2-7	TRBD1	CAWMSGAGGYEQYF	TGTGCCTGGATGTCTGGCGCAGGGGGCTACGAGCAGTACTTC
-	TRBV5-1	TRBJ2-2	-	CASRARTANTGELFF	TGCGCCAGCAGGGCCCGGACAGCGAACACCGGGGAGCTGTTTTTT
-	TRBV12-3/TRBV12-4	TRBJ1-5	-	CASSFGAGRQPQHF	TGTGCCAGCAGTTTCGGGGCAGGGCGGCAGCCCCAGCATTTT
-	TRBV27	TRBJ2-3	-	CASRKESAYTQYF	TGTGCCAGCAGGAAGGAGTCGGCTTATACGCAGTATTTT
-	TRBV6-2/TRBV6-3	TRBJ2-5	TRBD2	CASRPSGGGGETQYF	TGTGCCAGCAGGCCTAGCGGGGGCGGCGGAGAGACCCAGTACTTC
once	TRBV12-3/TRBV12-4	TRBJ2-7	-	CASSLGAREQYF	TGTGCCAGCAGTTTAGGGGCGAGGGAGCAGTACTTC
-	TRBV7-2	TRBJ2-5	TRBD1	CASSAQTGAGETQYF	TGTGCCAGCAGCGCCCAGACAGGGGCCGGGGAGACCCAGTACTTC
-	TRBV3-1	TRBJ2-1	-	CASSQDHTLQFF	TGTGCCAGCAGCCAAGATCATACTTTGCAGTTCTTC